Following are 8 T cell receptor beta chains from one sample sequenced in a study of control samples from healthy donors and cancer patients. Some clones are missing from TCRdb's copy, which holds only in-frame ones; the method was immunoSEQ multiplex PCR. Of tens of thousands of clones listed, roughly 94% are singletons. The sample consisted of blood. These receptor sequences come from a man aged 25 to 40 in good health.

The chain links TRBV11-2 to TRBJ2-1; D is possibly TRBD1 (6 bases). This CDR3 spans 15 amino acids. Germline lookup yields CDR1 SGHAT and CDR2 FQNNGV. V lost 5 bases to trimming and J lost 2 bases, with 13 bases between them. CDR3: CASSLIGGPYNEQFF. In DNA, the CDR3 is TGTGCCAGCAGCCTCATAGGGGGACCCTACAATGAGCAGTTCTTC. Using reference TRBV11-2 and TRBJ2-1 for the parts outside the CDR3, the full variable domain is EAGVAQSPRYKIIEKRQSVAFWCNPISGHATLYWYQQILGQGPKLLIQFQNNGVVDDSQLPKDRFSAERLKGVDSTLKIQPAKLEDSAVYLCASSLIGGPYNEQFFGPGTRLTVL.

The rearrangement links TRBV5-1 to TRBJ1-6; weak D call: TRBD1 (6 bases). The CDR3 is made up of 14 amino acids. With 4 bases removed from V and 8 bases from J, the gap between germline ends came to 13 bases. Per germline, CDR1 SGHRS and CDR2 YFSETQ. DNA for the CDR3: TGCGCCAGCAGCCCCGGGACAATCGATTCACCCCTCCACTTT. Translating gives CASSPGTIDSPLHF. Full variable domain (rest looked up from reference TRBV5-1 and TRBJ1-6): KAGVTQTPRYLIKTRGQQVTLSCSPISGHRSVSWYQQTPGQGLQFLFEYFSETQRNKGNFPGRFSGRQFSNSRSEMNVSTLELGDSALYLCASSPGTIDSPLHFGNGTRLTVT.

CDR3 residues: CASSPGLELNTGELFF. CDR3 DNA sequence: TGTGCCAGCAGCCCAGGGCTGGAGCTGAACACCGGGGAGCTGTTTTTT. The chain is built from TRBV7-9 and TRBJ2-2; weak D call: TRBD1 (5 bases). This CDR3 comprises 16 residues. Germline V gene sequence: CDR1 SEHNR, CDR2 FQNEAQ (reference sequence). V lost 5 bases and J 1 base, leaving 14 bases between the germline ends.

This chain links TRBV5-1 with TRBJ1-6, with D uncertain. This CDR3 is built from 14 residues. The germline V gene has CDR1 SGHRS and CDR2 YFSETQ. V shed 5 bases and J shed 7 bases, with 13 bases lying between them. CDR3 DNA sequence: TGCGCCAGCAGTGTGGTAGCGGGGAATTCACCCCTCCACTTT. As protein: CASSVVAGNSPLHF.

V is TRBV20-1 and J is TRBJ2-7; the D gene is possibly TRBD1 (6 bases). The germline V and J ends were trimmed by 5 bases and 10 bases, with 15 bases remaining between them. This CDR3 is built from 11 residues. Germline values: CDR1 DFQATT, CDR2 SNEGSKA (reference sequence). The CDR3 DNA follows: TGCAGTGCTCCTTCTAACAGGGTTCAGTACTTC. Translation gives CSAPSNRVQYF.

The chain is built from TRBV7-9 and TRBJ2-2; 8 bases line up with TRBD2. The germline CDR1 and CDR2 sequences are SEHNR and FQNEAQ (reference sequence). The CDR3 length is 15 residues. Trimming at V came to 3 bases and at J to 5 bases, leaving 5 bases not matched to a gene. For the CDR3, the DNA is TGTGCCAGCAGCTTGTTAGCGGGAAAAACCGGGGAGCTGTTTTTT. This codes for CASSLLAGKTGELFF.

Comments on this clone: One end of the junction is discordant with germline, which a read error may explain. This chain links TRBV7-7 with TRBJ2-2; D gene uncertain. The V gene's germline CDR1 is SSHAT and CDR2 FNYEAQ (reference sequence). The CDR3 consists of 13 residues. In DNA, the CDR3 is TGTGCTAGCAGCGCCGGACGCATCGGGGAGCTGTTTTTT. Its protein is CASSAGRIGELFF.

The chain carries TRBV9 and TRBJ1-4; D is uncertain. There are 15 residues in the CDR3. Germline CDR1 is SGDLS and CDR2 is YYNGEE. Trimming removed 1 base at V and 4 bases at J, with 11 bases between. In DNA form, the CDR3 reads TGTGCCAGCAGCGTATCGGTGGCCGATAATGAAAAACTGTTTTTT. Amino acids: CASSVSVADNEKLFF.